Below, one T cell receptor (beta chain) is given with its context. The antigen is undetermined. These data come from a study of CD8 T cells in ankylosing spondylitis. Broader study findings: Significant enrichment of disease-linked clones was reported in matched ankylosing spondylitis synovial fluid.

The TCR beta libraries were generated through quantitative 5'-RACE incorporating molecular barcodes. TCRdb redid the calling of the 5' RACE reads with MiXCR, one entry per CDR3 protein. The data hold about 170,000 distinct CDR3 sequences, with 18% observed a single time. This CDR3 is built from 12 residues. CDR1 is LGHDT and CDR2 is YNNKEL in the germline V gene (reference sequence). The V end lost 10 bases, the J end lost 6 bases, and 12 bases lay between the germline ends. The chain couples TRBV3-1 to TRBJ2-2, with D perhaps assigned TRBD1 or TRBD2 (5 bases each). This TCR came from a male donor with ankylosing spondylitis or in good health (not recorded which). Sequences were obtained from blood, either unsorted or a sorted T cell fraction (not recorded which). The CDR3: CATAGSPGELFF. In DNA form, the CDR3 reads TGTGCCACTGCAGGGAGTCCCGGGGAGCTGTTTTTT.